This T cell receptor (beta chain) comes out of a study of CD8 T cells in ankylosing spondylitis. Each CDR3 protein is one row after TCRdb ran MiXCR on the 5' RACE reads. The sample lists around 770,000 distinct CDR3 sequences, roughly 20% occurring once. The CDR3 totals 17 residues. V lost 0 bases and J lost 0, with 10 bases in between. CDR1 is SGHRS, CDR2 YFSETQ, per germline. This clonotype was found a few times. Its specificity is unknown. Study-wide findings and caveats: The study looked at matched synovial fluid samples from ankylosing spondylitis patients. Disease-linked clones were reported to be significantly enriched there. Certain motif variants had earlier appeared in reactive arthritis synovial fluid and blood. In peripheral blood, disease-linked CD8+ clones occurred at relatively low frequencies. Blood from ankylosing spondylitis patients appeared to carry a characteristic eight-variant TCR beta motif.

Sequencing was carried out using blood, either unsorted or a sorted T cell fraction (not recorded which). The chain combines TRBV5-1 with TRBJ2-6; unclear D gene. The TCR sequence derives from a male donor with ankylosing spondylitis. The CDR3 DNA follows: TGCGCCAGCAGCTTGGTACCAGGAACCTCTGGGGCCAACGTCCTGACTTTC. Protein product: CASSLVPGTSGANVLTF.